The 17 T cell receptor beta chains below come from one sample, sequenced in a study of identical twins. TCRdb called the 5' RACE reads again in MiXCR, with one record for every CDR3 protein. The sample has some 760,000 distinct CDR3 sequences, 15% to 20% seen once; the top ten hold around 13%. In addition, the sample was reused for a study of T cells expressing NK-cell markers.

Source material: PBMCs. The receptors originated from a woman aged 18-29 years in good health.

This clonotype was seen only a few times. This chain connects TRBV11-2 to TRBJ2-4; the D is unclear. CDR1 is SGHAT, CDR2 FQNNGV, per germline. Trimming removed 0 bases at V and 10 bases at J, with 7 bases between. CDR3 length: 12 amino acids. The CDR3 is CASSLELGIQYF. Here the CDR3 DNA reads TGTGCCAGCAGCTTAGAATTGGGAATTCAGTACTTC. Together with reference TRBV11-2 and TRBJ2-4, the CDR3 gives the full variable domain: EAGVAQSPRYKIIEKRQSVAFWCNPISGHATLYWYQQILGQGPKLLIQFQNNGVVDDSQLPKDRFSAERLKGVDSTLKIQPAKLEDSAVYLCASSLELGIQYFGAGTRLSVL.

CDR3 DNA: TGTGCCAGCAGTTCGGACAGAAATGAGCAGTTCTTC. It codes for CASSSDRNEQFF. The rearrangement joins TRBV12-3 or TRBV12-4 to TRBJ2-1; tentative D call: TRBD1 (6 bases). Trimming left V 4 bases short and J 7 bases short, with 8 bases between. This CDR3 has 12 amino acids.

This sequence joins TRBV4-3 and TRBJ2-7, with D possibly matching TRBD2 (6 bases). Germline V gene data show CDR1 as LGHNA and CDR2 as YSLEER. V lost 0 bases to trimming and J lost 3 bases, with 15 bases between them. The CDR3 runs 16 residues. The CDR3 protein is CASSQEWSGQIYEQYF. The DNA of the CDR3 is TGCGCCAGCAGCCAAGAATGGAGCGGGCAGATCTACGAGCAGTACTTC.

The CDR3 region has the DNA TGCAGTGCTCGCCCCGGGACAGGGTCAGAGACCCAGTACTTC. It yields the protein CSARPGTGSETQYF. This rearrangement joins TRBV20-1 to TRBJ2-5, with 9 bases matching TRBD1. Germline V gene lookup returns CDR1 DFQATT and CDR2 SNEGSKA (reference sequence). This CDR3 region has 14 residues. Germline trimming cut 5 bases from V and 4 bases from J; bases unmatched to any gene: 8.

This clonotype was counted a few times. This chain uses TRBV3-1 with TRBJ2-7; the match to TRBD2 covers 9 bases. The V segment lost 4 bases and the J segment 0 bases; nucleotides outside the gene matches: 13. This CDR3 is built from 18 residues. Germline values: CDR1 LGHDT, CDR2 YNNKEL (reference sequence). The CDR3 protein is CASSPTALGRGGSYEQYF. The DNA for the CDR3 is TGTGCCAGCAGCCCGACAGCCCTAGGGCGGGGGGGCTCCTACGAGCAGTACTTC.

V usage is TRBV5-1 and J usage is TRBJ2-1; 14 positions match TRBD2. V lost 4 bases to trimming and J lost 5 bases; unmatched junction nucleotides: 11. Germline assignment: CDR1 SGHRS and CDR2 YFSETQ. The CDR3 has 18 amino acids. CDR3 DNA: TGCGCCAGCAGCCAAGAGACTAGCGGGAGGGCAGCGGACAATGAGCAGTTCTTC. Its protein product is CASSQETSGRAADNEQFF.

This clonotype has ten or more counts. The chain uses TRBV11-2 and TRBJ1-1; D is uncertain. CDR3 length: 13 amino acids. Germline V gene sequence: CDR1 SGHAT, CDR2 FQNNGV. Trimming took 5 bases from V and 1 from J, leaving 8 bases between them. As DNA, the CDR3 is TGTGCCAGCAGCATCGATAAGAACACTGAAGCTTTCTTT. This encodes CASSIDKNTEAFF.

Only a few counts were recorded for this clonotype. This rearrangement joins TRBV7-9 to TRBJ2-1; TRBD2 agrees at 14 bases. The CDR3 has 16 residues. V was clipped by 2 bases and J by 10 bases; unmatched bases: 7. Germline V gene sequence: CDR1 SEHNR, CDR2 FQNEAQ (reference sequence). The CDR3 DNA follows: TGTGCCAGCAGCTTAACGAGACTAGCGGGAGGGGTAGAGCAGTTCTTC. Amino acid sequence: CASSLTRLAGGVEQFF.

The chain combines TRBV20-1 with TRBJ2-5; 7 nucleotides agree with TRBD1. Germline loops: CDR1 DFQATT, CDR2 SNEGSKA (reference sequence). The V segment lost 2 bases and the J segment 4 bases; nucleotides outside the gene matches: 19. The CDR3 extends over 18 amino acids. CDR3: CSARPPGQRRSGRETQYF. DNA for the CDR3: TGCAGTGCTAGACCCCCGGGACAGAGAAGGTCGGGCAGAGAGACCCAGTACTTC.

This clonotype has more than one count but fewer than ten. The chain carries TRBV20-1 and TRBJ2-5; 7 positions match TRBD2. The CDR3 covers 17 residues. Germline V gene lookup returns CDR1 DFQATT and CDR2 SNEGSKA (reference sequence). V dropped 6 bases and J dropped 4; count of bases not matched to a gene: 20. The CDR3 sequence: CSATPGLPRSKGETQYF. In DNA, the CDR3 is TGCAGTGCCACCCCGGGACTACCACGTTCTAAGGGAGAGACCCAGTACTTC.

The gene calls are TRBV3-1 and TRBJ2-2, with D perhaps being TRBD1 or TRBD2 (5 bases each). This CDR3 is 12 amino acids long. The germline CDR1 and CDR2 sequences are LGHDT and YNNKEL (reference sequence). The ends were cut back, 4 bases at V and 7 bases at J, with 7 bases in the middle. Here the CDR3 DNA reads TGTGCCAGCAGCCGGGGGATCGGGGAGCTGTTTTTT. This gives the protein CASSRGIGELFF.

This clonotype was counted ten times or more. The CDR3 sequence is CASTEVAGELFF. The CDR3 bases are TGTGCCAGCACCGAGGTAGCCGGGGAGCTGTTTTTT. V usage is TRBV12-3 or TRBV12-4 and J usage is TRBJ2-2; D gene uncertain. CDR3 size: 12 residues. The V and J ends lost 7 bases and 6 bases respectively, with 9 bases between them.

The chain recombines TRBV10-3 with TRBJ2-1; the D gene is possibly TRBD2 (5 bases). There are 17 residues in the CDR3. The germline gives CDR1 ENHRY, CDR2 SYGVKD. Trimming stripped 5 bases from V and 5 bases from J, with 22 bases between. The CDR3 DNA reads TGTGCCATCAGTACAACTATAGTGAGCCGGGAAAACAATGAGCAGTTCTTC. This sequence encodes CAISTTIVSRENNEQFF.

The chain combines TRBV4-2 with TRBJ2-3; D tentatively reads TRBD1 or TRBD2 (6 bases each). CDR1 is LGHNA, CDR2 YNFKEQ, per germline. The germline V and J ends were trimmed by 1 base and 1 base, with 12 bases remaining between them. CDR3 size: 16 residues. CDR3 bases: TGTGCCAGCAGCCAAGTGGGGGGCGGGGGCACAGATACGCAGTATTTT. Residues: CASSQVGGGGTDTQYF.

The DNA of the CDR3 is TGCAGTGCTCCCAGCGGGAGGGTAGAGACCCAGTACTTC. It codes for CSAPSGRVETQYF. The V call is TRBV20-1, the J call TRBJ2-5; the match to TRBD2 covers 10 bases. The germline gives CDR1 DFQATT, CDR2 SNEGSKA (reference sequence). V lost 5 bases and J lost 4; bases outside the gene matches: 4. This CDR3 spans 13 amino acids.

The chain has TRBV6-5 and TRBJ1-2; tentative D call: TRBD1 (5 bases). V shed 4 bases and J shed 6 bases, with 15 bases lying between them. The CDR3 consists of 14 residues. CDR1 is MNHEY and CDR2 is SVGAGI in the germline V gene. Here the CDR3 reads CASSSTTGVNGYTF. The CDR3 DNA follows: TGTGCCAGCAGTTCGACTACAGGTGTAAATGGCTACACCTTC.

The chain uses TRBV6-1 and TRBJ2-1, with D uncertain. V lost 3 bases and J 2 bases, leaving 11 bases between the germline ends. Germline CDR1 and CDR2: MNHNS and SASEGT. The CDR3 loop spans 15 amino acids. CDR3 DNA: TGTGCCAGCAGTGATACCAGGAAGCCCTACAATGAGCAGTTCTTC. Protein product: CASSDTRKPYNEQFF.